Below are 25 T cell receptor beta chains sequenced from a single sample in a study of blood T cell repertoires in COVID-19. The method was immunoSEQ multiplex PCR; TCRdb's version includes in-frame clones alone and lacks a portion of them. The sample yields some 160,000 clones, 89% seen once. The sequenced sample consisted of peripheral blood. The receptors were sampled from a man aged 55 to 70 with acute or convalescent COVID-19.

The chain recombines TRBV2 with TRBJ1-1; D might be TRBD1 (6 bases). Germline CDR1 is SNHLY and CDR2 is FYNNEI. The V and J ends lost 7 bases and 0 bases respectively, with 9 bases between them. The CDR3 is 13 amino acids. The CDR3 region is CASNRDMNTEAFF. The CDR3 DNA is TGTGCCAGCAATCGGGACATGAACACTGAAGCTTTCTTT.

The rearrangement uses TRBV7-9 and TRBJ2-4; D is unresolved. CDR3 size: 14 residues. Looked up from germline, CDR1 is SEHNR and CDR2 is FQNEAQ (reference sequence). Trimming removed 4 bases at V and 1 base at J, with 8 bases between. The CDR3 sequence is CASSSRAAKNIQYF. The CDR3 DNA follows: TGTGCCAGCAGCTCAAGAGCGGCCAAAAACATTCAGTACTTC.

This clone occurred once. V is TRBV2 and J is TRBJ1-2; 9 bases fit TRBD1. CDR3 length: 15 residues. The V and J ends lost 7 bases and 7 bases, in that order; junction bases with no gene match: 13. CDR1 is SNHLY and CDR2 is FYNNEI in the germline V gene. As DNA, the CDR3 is TGTGCCAGCACCGGAAGCCCACAGGGGGCGAGTGGCTACACCTTC. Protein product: CASTGSPQGASGYTF.

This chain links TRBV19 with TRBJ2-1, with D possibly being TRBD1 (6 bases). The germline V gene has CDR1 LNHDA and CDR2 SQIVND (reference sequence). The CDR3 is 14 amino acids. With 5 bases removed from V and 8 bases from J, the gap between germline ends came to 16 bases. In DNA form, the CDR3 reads TGTGCCAGTAGTCTCACAGGGTCCCGGGATGAGCAGTTCTTC. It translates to CASSLTGSRDEQFF.

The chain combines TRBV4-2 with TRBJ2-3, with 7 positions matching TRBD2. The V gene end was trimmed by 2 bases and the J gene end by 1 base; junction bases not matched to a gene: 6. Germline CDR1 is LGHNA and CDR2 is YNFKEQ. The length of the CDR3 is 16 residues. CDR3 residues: CASSQLPGGGTDTQYF. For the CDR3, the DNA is TGTGCCAGCAGCCAACTACCGGGGGGTGGCACAGATACGCAGTATTTT.

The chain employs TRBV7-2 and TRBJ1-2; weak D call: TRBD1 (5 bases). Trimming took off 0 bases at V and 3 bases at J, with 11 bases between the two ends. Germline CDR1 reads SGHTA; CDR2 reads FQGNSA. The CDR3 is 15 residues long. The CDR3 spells CASSLAVGVDYGYTF. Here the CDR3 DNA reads TGTGCCAGCAGCTTAGCTGTAGGGGTCGACTATGGCTACACCTTC.

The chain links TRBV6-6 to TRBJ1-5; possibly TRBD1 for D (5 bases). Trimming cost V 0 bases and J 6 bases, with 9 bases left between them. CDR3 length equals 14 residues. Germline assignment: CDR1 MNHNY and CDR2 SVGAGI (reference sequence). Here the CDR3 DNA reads TGTGCCAGCAGTTACTCGGGGGGGGGTCAGCCCCAGCATTTT. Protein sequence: CASSYSGGGQPQHF.

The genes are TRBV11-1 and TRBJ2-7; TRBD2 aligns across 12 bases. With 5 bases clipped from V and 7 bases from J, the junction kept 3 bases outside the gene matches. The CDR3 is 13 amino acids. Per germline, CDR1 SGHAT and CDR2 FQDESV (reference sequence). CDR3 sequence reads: CASSLGLAGEQYF. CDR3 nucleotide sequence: TGTGCCAGCAGCCTCGGACTAGCGGGGGAGCAGTACTTC.

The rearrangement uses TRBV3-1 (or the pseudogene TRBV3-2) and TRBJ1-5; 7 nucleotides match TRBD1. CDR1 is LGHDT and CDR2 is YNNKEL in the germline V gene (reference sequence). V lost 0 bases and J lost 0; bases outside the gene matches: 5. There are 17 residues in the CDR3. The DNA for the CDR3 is TGTGCCAGCAGCCAAGAGGAAGGGACAGTTAGCAATCAGCCCCAGCATTTT. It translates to CASSQEEGTVSNQPQHF.

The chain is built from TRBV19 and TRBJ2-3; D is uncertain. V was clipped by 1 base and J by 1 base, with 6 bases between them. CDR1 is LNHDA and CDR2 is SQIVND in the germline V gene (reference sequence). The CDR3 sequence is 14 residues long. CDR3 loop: CASSIGQRTDTQYF. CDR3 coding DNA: TGTGCCAGTAGTATAGGACAACGCACAGATACGCAGTATTTT.

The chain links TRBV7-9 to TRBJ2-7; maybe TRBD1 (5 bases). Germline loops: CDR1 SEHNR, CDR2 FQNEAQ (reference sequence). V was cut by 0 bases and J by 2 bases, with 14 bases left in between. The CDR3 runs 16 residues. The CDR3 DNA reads TGTGCCAGCAGCTTAGCCCCGAAGGGGTCCCCCTACGAGCAGTACTTC. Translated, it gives CASSLAPKGSPYEQYF.

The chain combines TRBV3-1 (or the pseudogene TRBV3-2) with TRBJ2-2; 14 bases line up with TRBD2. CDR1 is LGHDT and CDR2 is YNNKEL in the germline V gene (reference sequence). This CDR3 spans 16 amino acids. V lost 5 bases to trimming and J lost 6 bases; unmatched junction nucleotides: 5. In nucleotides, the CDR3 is TGTGCCAGCAGCTTCCGGACTAGCGGGGGGCCCGGGGAGCTGTTTTTT. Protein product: CASSFRTSGGPGELFF.

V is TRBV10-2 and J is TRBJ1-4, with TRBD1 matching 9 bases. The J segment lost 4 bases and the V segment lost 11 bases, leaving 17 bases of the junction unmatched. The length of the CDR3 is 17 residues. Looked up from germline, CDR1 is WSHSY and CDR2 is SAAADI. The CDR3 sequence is CAARSQGASRYNEKLFF. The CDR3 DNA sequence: TGCGCCGCCCGATCACAGGGGGCTAGCCGATATAATGAAAAACTGTTTTTT.

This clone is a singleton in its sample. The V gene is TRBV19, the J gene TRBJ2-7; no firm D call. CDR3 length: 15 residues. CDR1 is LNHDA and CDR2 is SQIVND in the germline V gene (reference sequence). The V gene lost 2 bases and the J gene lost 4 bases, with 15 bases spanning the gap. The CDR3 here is CASSISSGSIYEQYF. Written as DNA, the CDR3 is TGTGCCAGTAGTATATCGTCAGGATCTATATACGAGCAGTACTTC.

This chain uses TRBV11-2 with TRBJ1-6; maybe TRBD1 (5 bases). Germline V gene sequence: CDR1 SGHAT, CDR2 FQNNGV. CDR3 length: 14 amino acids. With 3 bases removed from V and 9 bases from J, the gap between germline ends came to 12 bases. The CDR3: CASSFAQGGSPLHF. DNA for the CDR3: TGTGCCAGCAGCTTCGCCCAGGGAGGTTCACCCCTCCACTTT.

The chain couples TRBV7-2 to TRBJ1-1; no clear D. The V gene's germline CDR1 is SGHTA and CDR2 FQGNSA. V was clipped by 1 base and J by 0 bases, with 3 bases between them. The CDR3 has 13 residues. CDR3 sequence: CASSLDMNTEAFF. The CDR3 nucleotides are TGTGCCAGCAGCTTAGATATGAACACTGAAGCTTTCTTT.

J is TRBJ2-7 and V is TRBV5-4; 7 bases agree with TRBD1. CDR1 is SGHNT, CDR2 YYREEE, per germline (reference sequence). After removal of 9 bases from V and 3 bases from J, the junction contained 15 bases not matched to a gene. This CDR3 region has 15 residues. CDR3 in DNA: TGTGCCACCGCGCAGGGGGATGAGACATACTACGAGCAGTACTTC. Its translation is CATAQGDETYYEQYF.

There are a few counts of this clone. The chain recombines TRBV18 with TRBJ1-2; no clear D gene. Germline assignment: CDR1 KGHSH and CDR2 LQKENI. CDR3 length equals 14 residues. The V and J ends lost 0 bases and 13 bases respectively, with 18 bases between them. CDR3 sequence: CASSPPPLGAHPTF. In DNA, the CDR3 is TGTGCCAGCTCACCACCCCCCTTAGGAGCCCACCCCACCTTC. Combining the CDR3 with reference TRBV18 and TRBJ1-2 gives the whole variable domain NAGVMQNPRHLVRRRGQEARLRCSPMKGHSHVYWYRQLPEEGLKFMVYLQKENIIDESGMPKERFSAEFPKEGPSILRIQQVVRGDSAAYFCASSPPPLGAHPTFGSGTRLTVV.

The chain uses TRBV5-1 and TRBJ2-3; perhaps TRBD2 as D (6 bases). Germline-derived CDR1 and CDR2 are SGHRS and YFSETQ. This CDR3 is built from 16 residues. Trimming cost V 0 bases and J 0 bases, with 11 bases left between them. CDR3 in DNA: TGCGCCAGCAGCTTGGTGGTAGCGGCAAGCACAGATACGCAGTATTTT. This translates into CASSLVVAASTDTQYF.

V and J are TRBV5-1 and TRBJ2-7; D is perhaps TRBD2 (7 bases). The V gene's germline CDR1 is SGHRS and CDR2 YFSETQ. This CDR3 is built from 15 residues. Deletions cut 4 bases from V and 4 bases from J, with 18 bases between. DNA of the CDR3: TGCGCCAGCAGCCCCATCCCCGGGGGGCGGTACGAGCAGTACTTC. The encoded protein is CASSPIPGGRYEQYF.

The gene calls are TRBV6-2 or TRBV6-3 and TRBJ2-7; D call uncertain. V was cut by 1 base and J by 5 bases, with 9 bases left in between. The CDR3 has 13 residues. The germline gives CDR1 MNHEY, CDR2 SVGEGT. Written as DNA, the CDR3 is TGTGCCAGCAGTTACTATGCGGTTGACGAGCAGTACTTC. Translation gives CASSYYAVDEQYF.

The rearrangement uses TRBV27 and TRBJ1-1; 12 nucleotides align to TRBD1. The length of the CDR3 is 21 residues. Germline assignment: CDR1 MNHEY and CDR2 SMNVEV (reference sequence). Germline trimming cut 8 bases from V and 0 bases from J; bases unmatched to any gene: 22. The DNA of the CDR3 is TGTGCCAGCGGTTGGACGTGGGGACAGGGGGCGCACGACGGAATGAACACTGAAGCTTTCTTT. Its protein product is CASGWTWGQGAHDGMNTEAFF.

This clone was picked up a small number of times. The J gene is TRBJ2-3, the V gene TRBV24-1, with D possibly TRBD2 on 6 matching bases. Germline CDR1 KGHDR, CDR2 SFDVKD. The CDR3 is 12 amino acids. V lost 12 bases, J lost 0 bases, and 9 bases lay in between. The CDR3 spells CAAGGSTDTQYF. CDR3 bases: TGTGCCGCCGGGGGAAGCACAGATACGCAGTATTTT.

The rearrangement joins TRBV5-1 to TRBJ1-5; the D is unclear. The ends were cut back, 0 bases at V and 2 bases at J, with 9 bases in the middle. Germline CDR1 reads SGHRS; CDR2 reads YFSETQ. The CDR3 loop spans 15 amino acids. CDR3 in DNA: TGCGCCAGCAGCTTGGGACCACGGGGCAATCAGCCCCAGCATTTT. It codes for CASSLGPRGNQPQHF.

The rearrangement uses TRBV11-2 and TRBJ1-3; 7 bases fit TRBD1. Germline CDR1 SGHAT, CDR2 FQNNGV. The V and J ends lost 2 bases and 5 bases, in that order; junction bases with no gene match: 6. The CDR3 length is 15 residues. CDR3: CASSLNRQGRNTIYF. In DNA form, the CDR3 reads TGTGCCAGCAGCTTAAATAGACAGGGCAGAAACACCATATATTTT.